The 3 T cell receptor beta chains below come from one sample, sequenced in a study of beta chain features in type 1 diabetes. Study results and caveats: The study found moderately but significantly shorter TCRB CDR3s in all four CD4+ subsets of Type 1 diabetes patients.

These receptors have no identified antigens. Expressed TCRB transcripts were sequenced because the entire RNA isolate underwent reverse transcription. Sequenced by immunoSEQ multiplex PCR; TCRdb stores in-frame clones only, minus some. The sample carries about 370,000 clones, around 9.6% recorded once. What was sequenced was central memory CD4+ T cells from blood. These receptors all stem from a man aged 30-40 years with type 1 diabetes.

This clone was seen a few times. This chain joins TRBV28 and TRBJ2-7; D is uncertain. The germline gives CDR1 MDHEN, CDR2 SYDVKM. The CDR3 consists of 14 residues. Trimming took 4 bases from V and 6 from J, leaving 16 bases between them. The CDR3 spells CASSSGQEPSEQYF. The CDR3 DNA reads TGTGCCAGCAGTTCAGGCCAAGAACCGAGCGAGCAGTACTTC.

For this clone: Other DNA sequences in the sample encode the same CDR3. CDR3 nucleotides: TGTGCCAGTAGTATTCAGGGTTATCAGCCCCAGCATTTT. This translates into CASSIQGYQPQHF. The chain is built from TRBV19 and TRBJ1-5, with a tentative D call TRBD1 (5 bases). CDR1 and CDR2 from the germline V gene are LNHDA and SQIVND (reference sequence). CDR3 length equals 13 residues. V lost 3 bases and J lost 5, with 8 bases in between. The full variable domain, completed using reference TRBV19 and TRBJ1-5, is DGGITQSPKYLFRKEGQNVTLSCEQNLNHDAMYWYRQDPGQGLRLIYYSQIVNDFQKGDIAEGYSVSREKKESFPLTVTSAQKNPTAFYLCASSIQGYQPQHFGDGTRLSIL.

The chain recombines TRBV27 with TRBJ2-7; no reliable D call. V gave up 6 bases and J gave up 3 bases, with 15 bases separating them. The CDR3 is 14 residues long. Germline CDR1 reads MNHEY; CDR2 reads SMNVEV (reference sequence). CDR3 in amino acids: CASRPLADDYEQYF. The DNA of the CDR3 is TGTGCCAGCAGACCTTTGGCGGATGACTACGAGCAGTACTTC.